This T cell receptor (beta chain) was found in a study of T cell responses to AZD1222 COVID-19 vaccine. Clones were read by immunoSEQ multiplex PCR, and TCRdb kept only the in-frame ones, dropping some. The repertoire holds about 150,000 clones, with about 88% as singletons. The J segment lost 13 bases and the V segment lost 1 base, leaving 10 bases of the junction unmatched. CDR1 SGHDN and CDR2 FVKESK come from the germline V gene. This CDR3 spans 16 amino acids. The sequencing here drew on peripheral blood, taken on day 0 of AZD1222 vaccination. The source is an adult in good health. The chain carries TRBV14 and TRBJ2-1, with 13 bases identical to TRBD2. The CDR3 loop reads CASSQVVTSGRRIQFF. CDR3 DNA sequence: TGTGCCAGCAGCCAAGTTGTGACTAGCGGGAGGAGGATTCAGTTCTTC.